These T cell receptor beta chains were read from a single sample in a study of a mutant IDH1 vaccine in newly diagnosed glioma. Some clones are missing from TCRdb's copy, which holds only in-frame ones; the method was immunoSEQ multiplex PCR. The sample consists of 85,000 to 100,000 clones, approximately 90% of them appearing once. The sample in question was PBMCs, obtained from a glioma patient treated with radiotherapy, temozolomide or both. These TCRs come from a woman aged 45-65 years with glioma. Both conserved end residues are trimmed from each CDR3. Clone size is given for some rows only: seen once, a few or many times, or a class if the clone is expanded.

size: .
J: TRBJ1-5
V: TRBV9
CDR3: ASSAEAGTGWEPQH

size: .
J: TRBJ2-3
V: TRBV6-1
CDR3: ASTEGRPGDTQY

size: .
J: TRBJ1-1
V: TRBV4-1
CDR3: ASSRMGTEAF

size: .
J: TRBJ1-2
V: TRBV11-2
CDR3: ASSLGGQVAGYT

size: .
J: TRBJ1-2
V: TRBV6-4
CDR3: ASSLGQGRGYT

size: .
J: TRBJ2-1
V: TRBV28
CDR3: ASLVTPWTSGAEVYRGNEQF

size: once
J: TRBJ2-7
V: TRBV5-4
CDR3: ASSFGLAGLDYEQY

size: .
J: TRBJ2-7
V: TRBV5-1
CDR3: ASSRTSGNYEQY

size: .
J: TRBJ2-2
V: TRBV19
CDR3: ASSWGGAPSGELF

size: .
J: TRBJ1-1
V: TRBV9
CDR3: ASSAQGAGNTEAF

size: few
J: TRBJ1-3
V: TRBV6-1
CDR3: ASRPQGTGNTIY

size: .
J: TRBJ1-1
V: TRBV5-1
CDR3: ASSSDPGMNTEAF

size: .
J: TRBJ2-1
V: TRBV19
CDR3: ASSNQGHNEQF

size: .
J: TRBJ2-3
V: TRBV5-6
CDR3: ASRRPGGSTDTQY

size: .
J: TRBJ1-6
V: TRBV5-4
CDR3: ASSLDSGWGNNSPLH

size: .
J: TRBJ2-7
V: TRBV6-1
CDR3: ASSEAGANYEQY

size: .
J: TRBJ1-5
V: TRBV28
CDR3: ASSFGIRGGNQPQH

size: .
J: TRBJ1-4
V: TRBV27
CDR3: ASSFEGSEKLF

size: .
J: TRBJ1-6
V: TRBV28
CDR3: ASSLGQLNSPLH

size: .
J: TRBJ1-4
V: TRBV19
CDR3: ASSKIGLPTNEKLF

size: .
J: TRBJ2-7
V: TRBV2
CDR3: ASSVSDRAYEQY

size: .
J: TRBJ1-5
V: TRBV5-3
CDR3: ARSLEGTFSNQPQH

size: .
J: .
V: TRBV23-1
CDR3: ASSPRRDRSSYEQY

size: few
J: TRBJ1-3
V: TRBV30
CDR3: AWSGLFGISGNTIY

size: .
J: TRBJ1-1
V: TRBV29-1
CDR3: SVSGTGGKGTEAF

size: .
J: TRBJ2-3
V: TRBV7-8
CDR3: ASSLIPGQGEGTQY

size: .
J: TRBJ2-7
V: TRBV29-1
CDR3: SVVGGGDRAYEQY

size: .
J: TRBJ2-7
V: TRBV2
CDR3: ASSSGQNIPYEQY

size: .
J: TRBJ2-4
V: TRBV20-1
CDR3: SAPTENIQY

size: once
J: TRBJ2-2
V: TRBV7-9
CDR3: ASSFRGQRDFGELF

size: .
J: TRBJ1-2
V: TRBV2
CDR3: ASTEQDYGYT

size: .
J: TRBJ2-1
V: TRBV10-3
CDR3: AISEDGQDYNEQF

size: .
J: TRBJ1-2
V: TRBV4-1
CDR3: ASSQTQGAYGYT

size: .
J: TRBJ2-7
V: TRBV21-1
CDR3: ASSKVISEDRSSYEQY

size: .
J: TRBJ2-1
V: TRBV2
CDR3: ASGGREQF

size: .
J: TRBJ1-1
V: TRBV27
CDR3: ASSLSGGEGNTEAF

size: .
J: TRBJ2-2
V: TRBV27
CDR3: ASLGDYHTGELF

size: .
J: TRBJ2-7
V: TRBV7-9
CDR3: ASSSRQGAPEQY

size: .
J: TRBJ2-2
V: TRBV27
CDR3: ASSLPGTGELF

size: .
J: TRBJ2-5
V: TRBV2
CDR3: ASTGQFKETQY

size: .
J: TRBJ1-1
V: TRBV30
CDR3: AWSSDRQAF

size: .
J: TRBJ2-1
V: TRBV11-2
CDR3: ASSPLAGPYNEQF

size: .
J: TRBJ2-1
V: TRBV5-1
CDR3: ASSLGDTYNEQF

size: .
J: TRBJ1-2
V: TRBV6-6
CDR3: ASSFPQGQGYT

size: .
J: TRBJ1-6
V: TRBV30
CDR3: AWSVGGNNYNSPLH

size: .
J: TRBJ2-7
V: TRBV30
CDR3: AWSTLPGQGAYEQY

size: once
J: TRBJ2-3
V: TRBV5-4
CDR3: ASSLRASSTDTQY

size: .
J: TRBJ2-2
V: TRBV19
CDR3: AVASGTNTGELF

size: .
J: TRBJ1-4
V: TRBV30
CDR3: AWSVRGRGANEKLF

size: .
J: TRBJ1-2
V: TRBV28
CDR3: ASSLRRVGNYGYT

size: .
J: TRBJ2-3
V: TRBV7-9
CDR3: ASSLAGGDTQY

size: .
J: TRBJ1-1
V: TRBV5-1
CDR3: ASSSTGAVNTEAF

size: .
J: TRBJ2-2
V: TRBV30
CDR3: AWSTVERELF

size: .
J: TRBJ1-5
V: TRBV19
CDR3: ASKKGRGYSNQPQH